The entry that follows covers one TCR beta chain sequence. The antigen remains unidentified. The sample comes from a study of OX40 agonist ivuxolimab in advanced cancers. Across the whole study: Melanoma, hepatocellular carcinoma, head and neck or renal cell cancer occurred in dose-escalation patients. Age averaged around 60 years (range roughly 23 to 90), and 82.7% were male. Three patients got partial responses; one had hepatocellular carcinoma and two had cutaneous melanoma.

Findings and caveats of the study: Both CD4+ and CD8+ T cell populations in blood had undergone clonal expansion by week 6 at 0.1 to 3.0 mg/kg.

Sequencing was performed with immunoSEQ multiplex PCR; in TCRdb, only in-frame clones are kept and a portion is missing. The sample has some 68,000 clones, 88% seen once; the top ten hold roughly 1%. This CDR3 is built from 14 residues. Between the trimmed V and J ends, which lost 0 bases and 6 bases, there was a span of 12 bases. Germline loops: CDR1 SGHDT, CDR2 YYEEEE. The input for sequencing was CD4+ or CD8+ T cells sorted from blood, taken in a trial of the OX40 agonist ivuxolimab. This sequence originates from an adult with an advanced solid tumor such as melanoma, head and neck, liver or kidney cancer. The gene calls are TRBV5-6 and TRBJ1-2; D gene ambiguous. The CDR3: CASSLGGIRNGYTF. The CDR3, as DNA: TGTGCCAGCAGCTTGGGTGGGATCCGGAATGGCTACACCTTC.